A selection of T cell receptor beta chains follows, all from one sample in a study of CD8+ T cells in alopecia areata. TCRdb's copy holds only in-frame clones and misses some; the assay was immunoSEQ multiplex PCR. The sample consists of about 250,000 clones, 50% to 75% of them appearing once. The sample in question was CD4+ T cells sorted from blood, obtained around week 53, from a patient treated with tofacitinib. Receptors originate from a human donor with alopecia areata. Both conserved end residues are part of each CDR3. The order of the fields is CDR3 protein, CDR3 DNA, clone size, V gene, D gene, J gene. A D gene is named only where the DNA matches it firmly. Size values are once, few and many counts, or a class for expanded clones, and some rows have none.

CASSLTGVTYNSPLHF	TGCGCCAGCAGCCTGACAGGGGTCACCTATAATTCACCCCTCCACTTT	.	TRBV4-3	TRBD1	TRBJ1-6
CASSFSGVEAFF	TGTGCCAGCAGCTTTAGCGGCGTTGAAGCTTTCTTT	few	TRBV7-9	.	TRBJ1-1
CASSHGPAGSPLHF	TGTGCCAGCAGTCATGGGCCGGCGGGTTCACCCCTCCACTTT	many	TRBV7-2	.	TRBJ1-6
CASSLGFSGNTIYF	TGTGCCAGCAGCTTAGGTTTTTCTGGAAACACCATATATTTT	.	TRBV7-6	.	TRBJ1-3
CASSRGDSMNTEAFF	TGCGCCAGCAGCCGAGGGGACAGCATGAACACTGAAGCTTTCTTT	.	TRBV4-3	TRBD1	TRBJ1-1
CASSQGGSSTDTQYF	TGTGCCAGCAGCCAAGGAGGGTCTAGCACAGATACGCAGTATTTT	.	TRBV7-9	.	TRBJ2-3
CASSVRLAGGPPYNEQFF	TGTGCCAGCAGCGTCAGACTAGCGGGGGGGCCCCCGTACAATGAGCAGTTCTTC	few	TRBV9	TRBD2	TRBJ2-1
CASSLRGGEAFF	TGTGCCAGCAGTTTACGGGGTGGAGAAGCTTTCTTT	.	TRBV27	.	TRBJ1-1
CASSSTRGHEQFF	TGTGCCAGCAGCTCGACCCGGGGGCATGAGCAGTTCTTC	.	TRBV13	.	TRBJ2-1
CSARATDTQYF	TGCAGTGCTAGAGCCACAGATACGCAGTATTTT	.	TRBV20-1	.	TRBJ2-3
CAWSVGAHTEAFF	TGTGCCTGGAGTGTCGGGGCCCACACTGAAGCTTTCTTT	.	TRBV30	.	TRBJ1-1
CASSQSPREGYGYTF	TGCGCCAGCAGTCAATCGCCCAGGGAAGGATATGGCTACACCTTC	.	TRBV23-1	.	TRBJ1-2
CASSPNRANYGYTF	TGTGCCAGTAGTCCGAACAGGGCTAACTATGGCTACACCTTC	.	TRBV19	.	TRBJ1-2
CASSLTAGADTGELFF	TGTGCCAGCAGCTTAACAGCGGGGGCGGACACCGGGGAGCTGTTTTTT	few	TRBV7-3	TRBD2	TRBJ2-2
CAISELTGVAFF	TGTGCCATCAGTGAATTGACAGGGGTGGCTTTCTTT	.	TRBV10-3	TRBD1	TRBJ1-1
CATSRGVSGQGDGYTF	TGTGCCACCAGCAGAGGAGTTTCGGGACAGGGGGATGGCTACACCTTC	.	TRBV15	TRBD1	TRBJ1-2
CASSLEGSEKLFF	TGCGCCAGCAGCTTGGAGGGGAGTGAAAAACTGTTTTTT	.	TRBV5-1	.	TRBJ1-4
CAWSRERQSYNSPLHF	TGTGCCTGGAGTAGAGAACGTCAAAGCTATAATTCACCCCTCCACTTT	.	TRBV30	.	TRBJ1-6
CAGFRTGSQPQHF	TGTGCCGGCTTCAGGACAGGGAGCCAGCCCCAGCATTTT	few	TRBV19	TRBD1	TRBJ1-5
CASSKGVASGGPGANVLTF	TGTGCCAGCAGCAAAGGGGTTGCTAGCGGGGGGCCTGGGGCCAACGTCCTGACTTTC	many	TRBV14	TRBD2	TRBJ2-6
CASSLSNYGYTF	TGTGCCAGCAGTTTGTCAAACTATGGCTACACCTTC	.	TRBV6-6	.	TRBJ1-2
CASSLGRNQPQHF	TGTGCCAGCAGCTTAGGACGGAATCAGCCCCAGCATTTT	.	TRBV11-2	.	TRBJ1-5
CAWSVRSGGNTIYF	TGTGCCTGGTCCGTTCGAAGCGGTGGAAACACCATATATTTT	.	TRBV30	.	TRBJ1-3
CSVAASGEYEQYF	TGCAGCGTCGCGGCTAGCGGGGAGTACGAGCAGTACTTC	few	TRBV29-1	TRBD2	TRBJ2-7
CASSQSGRGQETQYF	TGCGCCAGCAGCCAATCGGGGCGGGGCCAAGAGACCCAGTACTTC	.	TRBV4-1	.	TRBJ2-5
CASSLGLQGDTQYF	TGTGCCAGCAGCTTGGGGCTACAGGGTGATACGCAGTATTTT	.	TRBV5-4	.	TRBJ2-3
CASSPRQGMGTEAFF	TGTGCCAGCTCACCACGTCAGGGGATGGGCACTGAAGCTTTCTTT	.	TRBV18	.	TRBJ1-1
CASGTSGGAYEQYF	TGCGCCAGCGGGACTAGCGGGGGGGCCTACGAGCAGTACTTC	.	TRBV4-1	TRBD2	TRBJ2-7